What follows describes a single T cell receptor beta chain. Its antigen is still unknown. A second PCR of 7 to 11 cycles used a sample-barcoded 5' primer and a J-beta primer mix. MiXCR, run by TCRdb on the 5' RACE reads, gives a single entry per CDR3 protein. The sample carries approximately 490,000 distinct CDR3 sequences, less than 25% recorded once. The sample belongs to a study of blood T cells in healthy people across ages. Study outcomes and limitations: A strong correlation was seen between TCR beta diversity and naive T cell percentage.

V dropped 5 bases and J dropped 5; count of bases not matched to a gene: 6. The CDR3 is 14 residues long. CDR1 is SGHTA and CDR2 is FQGTGA in the germline V gene. The sample was also reused in another study, on T cells of mothers and their children. Per that study: In the second PCR, M1S primer introduced barcodes and 2-4 random bases. Similar effects of thymic selection on TCR recombination output were recorded in related and unrelated pairs. Relative to unrelated pairs, biologically related mother-child dyads exhibited marginally greater, non-significant overlap.

The sample taken for sequencing was blood. The chain carries TRBV7-3 and TRBJ1-2; 9 nucleotides agree with TRBD1. The TCR sequence derives from a boy between 10 and 17 years old in good health. The CDR3, as DNA: TGTGCCAGCAGCCCCCGCGGGACAGGGTATGGCTACACCTTC. Translated: CASSPRGTGYGYTF. The full variable domain, in which reference TRBV7-3 and TRBJ1-2 provide the parts outside the CDR3, is GAGVSQTPSNKVTEKGKYVELRCDPISGHTALYWYRQSLGQGPEFLIYFQGTGAADDSGLPNDRFFAVRPEGSVSTLKIQRTERGDSAVYLCASSPRGTGYGYTFGSGTRLTVV.